These T cell receptor beta chains were read from a single sample in a study of blood T cell repertoires in COVID-19. Method: immunoSEQ multiplex PCR; TCRdb's copy keeps in-frame clones and lacks some. The table has over 60,000 clones, roughly 85% seen once. Sequenced material: peripheral blood. The receptor set was obtained from a man aged 40-50 years with acute or convalescent COVID-19. The CDR3 runs from the conserved cysteine through the conserved F or W. A D gene is named only where the DNA matches it firmly. The size of a clone is reported for some rows only, either as once, few or many, or as a class for expanded clones.

.,TRBV5-1,13,.,TRBJ2-5,TGCGCCAGCAGCTTTCGAGAAGCGGAGACCCAGTACTTC,CASSFREAETQYF
.,TRBV28,14,.,TRBJ1-2,TGTGCCAGCAGTTTAAGGGTCGGGGGGGGTGGCTACACCTTC,CASSLRVGGGGYTF
.,TRBV19,14,.,TRBJ1-5,TGTGCCAGTAGTCTTCGGTCAGGGCGTCAGCCCCAGCATTTT,CASSLRSGRQPQHF
.,TRBV2,13,.,TRBJ2-3,TGTGCCAGCCGACCGACTCCCTGGGATACGCAGTATTTT,CASRPTPWDTQYF
.,TRBV7-3,13,once,TRBJ2-2,TGTGCCAGCAGCTTATCGGGAGCCGGGGAGCTGTTTTTT,CASSLSGAGELFF
.,TRBV21-1,15,.,TRBJ1-2,TGTGCCAGCAGCAAAGCCGGGACAGTTTCATATGGCTACACCTTC,CASSKAGTVSYGYTF
TRBD1,TRBV7-8,17,.,TRBJ1-4,TGTGCCAGCAGCCTTCACAGGGGTTTGGGAACTAATGAAAAACTGTTTTTT,CASSLHRGLGTNEKLFF
.,TRBV11-3,14,.,TRBJ1-4,TGTGCCAGCAGCTTGGGGGCACCTAATGAAAAACTGTTTTTT,CASSLGAPNEKLFF
.,TRBV19,13,.,TRBJ2-7,TGTGCCAGCAGTCGGGAAGGCTCCTACGAGCAGTACTTC,CASSREGSYEQYF
TRBD1,TRBV9,16,.,TRBJ1-2,TGTGCCAGCAGCGTAGACCCTGACAGGGCTATCAATGGCTACACCTTC,CASSVDPDRAINGYTF
TRBD1,TRBV5-6,17,.,TRBJ1-3,TGTGCCAGCAGCCCTGACAGGGGGCGAGTTTCTGGAAACACCATATATTTT,CASSPDRGRVSGNTIYF
TRBD2,TRBV6-5,15,once,TRBJ2-3,TGTGCCAGCAGTTTGTCTAGCGGAGAACAGAATACGCAGTATTTT,CASSLSSGEQNTQYF
.,TRBV7-9,10,few,TRBJ2-7,TGTGCCAGCAGCTTTCAGGAGCAGTACTTC,CASSFQEQYF
.,TRBV11-3,16,.,TRBJ1-2,TGTGCCAGCAGCTTAGTCTACGCTGGGCTTACCTATGGCTACACCTTC,CASSLVYAGLTYGYTF
.,TRBV19,15,.,TRBJ2-3,TGTGCCAGTAGTATAGGAATAGCGGTTACAGATACGCAGTATTTT,CASSIGIAVTDTQYF
.,TRBV27,13,.,TRBJ1-1,TGTGCCAGCAGGTTCAGGGAGAACACTGAAGCTTTCTTT,CASRFRENTEAFF
TRBD1,TRBV4-1,14,.,TRBJ1-1,TGCGCCAGCAGCAAACCGGGACAGAGGACTGAAGCTTTCTTT,CASSKPGQRTEAFF
TRBD1,TRBV6-2/TRBV6-3,14,.,TRBJ2-7,TGTGCCAGCAGTTACCCAGGGGGCGAGTACGAGCAGTACTTC,CASSYPGGEYEQYF
TRBD1,TRBV3-1/TRBV3-2,16,.,TRBJ1-1,TGTGCCAGCAGCCGCGGACAGGGAGTTAGCGACACTGAAGCTTTCTTT,CASSRGQGVSDTEAFF
TRBD1,TRBV13,17,.,TRBJ1-1,TGTGCCAGCAGCTTAAATGCGGGGACAGGGGAGAACACTGAAGCTTTCTTT,CASSLNAGTGENTEAFF
.,TRBV18,13,.,TRBJ1-5,TGTGCCAGCTCGACAGGTATTAATCAGCCCCAGCATTTT,CASSTGINQPQHF
TRBD1,TRBV7-2,13,.,TRBJ1-1,TGTGCCAGCAGCGGACAGGGGAACACTGAAGCTTTCTTT,CASSGQGNTEAFF
.,TRBV18,15,once,TRBJ2-5,TGTGCCAGCTCACACGGGACGGGGGGCAAAGAGACCCAGTACTTC,CASSHGTGGKETQYF
.,TRBV12-3/TRBV12-4,13,.,TRBJ1-3,TGTGCCAGCAGCCTTTACTCTGGAAACACCATATATTTT,CASSLYSGNTIYF
.,TRBV24-1,13,.,TRBJ1-5,TGTGCCACCAGTGGGGACACCGATCAGCCCCAGCATTTT,CATSGDTDQPQHF
TRBD1,TRBV7-6,15,.,TRBJ1-1,TGTGCCAGCAGCAGCACCAGGGGGCTTGGTTCTGAAGCTTTCTTT,CASSSTRGLGSEAFF
TRBD1,TRBV11-2,16,.,TRBJ1-2,TGTGCCAGCAGCCACCGGACAGGGAGTTGGGGTGATGGCTACACCTTC,CASSHRTGSWGDGYTF
TRBD2,TRBV11-3,15,.,TRBJ2-1,TGTGCCAGCACCCCCGGGGGGAGCTCCTACAATGAGCAGTTCTTC,CASTPGGSSYNEQFF
.,TRBV14,12,.,TRBJ1-3,TGTGCCAGTGGTATAGCTGGAAACACCATATATTTT,CASGIAGNTIYF
TRBD1,TRBV6-5,11,once,TRBJ1-2,TGTGCCACCACAGGGGGTTATGGCTACACCTTC,CATTGGYGYTF
TRBD1,TRBV11-2,15,.,TRBJ1-1,TGTGCCAGCAGCTCGAGATGGCAGGGGGGCACTGAAGCTTTCTTT,CASSSRWQGGTEAFF
.,TRBV6-1,12,.,TRBJ1-1,TGTGCCAGCAGTTTACGAGAAACTGAAGCTTTCTTT,CASSLRETEAFF
.,TRBV3-1/TRBV3-2,13,.,TRBJ1-1,TGTGCCAGCAGCCAAAGGGGGATAACTGAAGCTTTCTTT,CASSQRGITEAFF
TRBD2,TRBV27,15,.,TRBJ2-2,TGTGCCAGCAGTTTATATTCTAGCGGGGGCTGGGAGCTGTTTTTT,CASSLYSSGGWELFF
.,TRBV3-1/TRBV3-2,12,.,TRBJ2-5,TGTGCCAGCAGCCAAAACGCGGGGCAGCTGTACTTC,CASSQNAGQLYF
TRBD1,TRBV6-6,19,few,TRBJ1-6,TGTGCCAGCAGTCTCGAGACAGGGGGCAAGAGCTCCTATAATTCACCCCTCCACTTT,CASSLETGGKSSYNSPLHF
.,TRBV10-3,13,.,TRBJ1-4,TGTGCCATCAGTGAGGAGATTAATGAAAAACTGTTTTTT,CAISEEINEKLFF
TRBD1,TRBV11-2,15,.,TRBJ1-2,TGTGCCAGCAGCTTATGGGGACAGTCTAACTATGGCTACACCTTC,CASSLWGQSNYGYTF
.,TRBV30,14,.,TRBJ1-6,TGTGCCTGGAGTGACGGGGGAGTCAGGACACCCCTCCACTTT,CAWSDGGVRTPLHF
.,TRBV28,15,once,TRBJ2-7,TGTGCCAGCAGTTTAGCCGGCAGGGGCTCGACCGAGCAGTACTTC,CASSLAGRGSTEQYF
.,TRBV19,16,.,TRBJ1-5,TGTGCCAGTAGTATAACCTCACTACCTCTCAATCAGCCCCAGCATTTT,CASSITSLPLNQPQHF
.,TRBV24-1,16,.,TRBJ2-5,TGTGCCACCAGTGATGGCCGCAGGGGACAAACGGAGACCCAGTACTTC,CATSDGRRGQTETQYF
TRBD1,TRBV2,18,.,TRBJ1-5,TGTGCCAGCAGTGAAGATAGGTTACAGGGGTATAGCAATCAGCCCCAGCATTTT,CASSEDRLQGYSNQPQHF
TRBD1,TRBV5-1,14,.,TRBJ2-1,TGCGCCAGCAGCGGACAGGGGGATTCGGATGAGCAGTTCTTC,CASSGQGDSDEQFF
.,TRBV11-3,15,.,TRBJ2-2,TGTGCCAGCAGCTTAGATAGCCGGGGCACCGGGGAGCTGTTTTTT,CASSLDSRGTGELFF
TRBD2,TRBV5-1,17,.,TRBJ2-3,TGCGCCAGCAGCCCCGGACTAGCGGGGGGTTCCACAGATACGCAGTATTTT,CASSPGLAGGSTDTQYF
TRBD1,TRBV11-3,11,.,TRBJ1-1,TGTGCCAGCAGCTTTACAGGGGGCGCCCACTTT,CASSFTGGAHF
.,TRBV28,11,.,TRBJ1-2,TGTGCCAGCAGTTTATCTTATGGCTACACCTTC,CASSLSYGYTF
TRBD1,TRBV2,14,.,TRBJ1-2,TGTGCCAGCTTACGGGACAGAGCTAACTATGGCTACACCTTC,CASLRDRANYGYTF
.,TRBV13,13,.,TRBJ2-7,TGTGCCAGCAGTCGGGGGGCAAAGTACGAGCAGTACTTC,CASSRGAKYEQYF
TRBD1,TRBV3-1/TRBV3-2,17,.,TRBJ2-6,TGTGCCAGCAGCCTAGGGGGCTACTACTCTGGGGCCAACGTCCTGACTTTC,CASSLGGYYSGANVLTF
TRBD1,TRBV19,14,.,TRBJ2-7,TGTGCCAGTAGTACTGGGACAGGAAACTACGAGCAGTACTTC,CASSTGTGNYEQYF
.,TRBV9,16,.,TRBJ2-7,TGTGCCAGCAGCGTAGGTGCAGGGGCCCACTCCTACGAGCAGTACTTC,CASSVGAGAHSYEQYF
.,TRBV24-1,10,.,TRBJ2-1,TGTGCCACCAGTGCTAATGAGCAGTTCTTC,CATSANEQFF
.,TRBV6-5,13,.,TRBJ1-2,TGTGCCAGCAGTCCGGAGGCCCTCTATGGCTACACCTTC,CASSPEALYGYTF
.,TRBV10-1,14,.,TRBJ2-5,TGCGCCAGCAGTGTCCTGGAGACTAGTGGGACCCAGTACTTC,CASSVLETSGTQYF
.,TRBV5-1,13,.,TRBJ1-2,TGCGCCAGCAGCTTCGGGAGTGGTTATGGCTACACCTTC,CASSFGSGYGYTF
TRBD1,TRBV6-5,14,.,TRBJ2-7,TGTGCCAGCCGGACCGGGACAGGGGCCTACGAGCAGTACTTC,CASRTGTGAYEQYF
TRBD1,TRBV7-2,13,.,TRBJ1-4,TGTGCCAGCAGTAGGGACAGGGGTGAAAAACTGTTTTTT,CASSRDRGEKLFF
.,TRBV5-4,18,.,TRBJ1-6,TGTGCCAGCAGCGGGGACACCAGACTCTACTCCTATAATTCACCCCTCCACTTT,CASSGDTRLYSYNSPLHF